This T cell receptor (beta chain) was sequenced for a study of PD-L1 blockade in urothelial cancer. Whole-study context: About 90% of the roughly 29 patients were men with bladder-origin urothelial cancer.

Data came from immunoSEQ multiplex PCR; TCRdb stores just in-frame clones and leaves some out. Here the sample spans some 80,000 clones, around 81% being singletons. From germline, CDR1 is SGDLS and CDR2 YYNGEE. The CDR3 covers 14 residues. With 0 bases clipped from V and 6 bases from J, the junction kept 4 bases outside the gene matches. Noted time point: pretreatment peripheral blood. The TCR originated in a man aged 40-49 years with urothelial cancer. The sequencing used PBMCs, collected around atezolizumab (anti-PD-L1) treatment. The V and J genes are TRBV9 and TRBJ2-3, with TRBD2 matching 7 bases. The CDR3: CASSVEASGDTQYF. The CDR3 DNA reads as TGTGCCAGCAGCGTAGAAGCTAGCGGCGATACGCAGTATTTT.